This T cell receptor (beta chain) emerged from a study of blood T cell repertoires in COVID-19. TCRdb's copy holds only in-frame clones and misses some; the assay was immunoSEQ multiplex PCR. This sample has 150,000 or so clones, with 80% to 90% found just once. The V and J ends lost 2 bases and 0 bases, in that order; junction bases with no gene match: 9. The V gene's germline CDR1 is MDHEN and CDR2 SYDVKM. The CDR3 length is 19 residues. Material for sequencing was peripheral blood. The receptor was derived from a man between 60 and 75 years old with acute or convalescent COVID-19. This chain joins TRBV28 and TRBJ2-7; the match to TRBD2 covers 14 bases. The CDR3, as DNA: TGTGCCAGCAGTTTAGGCCCGGGACTAGCGGGAGCACGCTCCTACGAGCAGTACTTC. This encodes CASSLGPGLAGARSYEQYF.